Each of the 10 T cell receptor beta chains below was sequenced from the same sample in a study of blood T cells in healthy people across ages. Primers used in a second PCR of about 7 to 12 cycles were a sample-barcoded 5' primer and a J-beta primer mix. From the 5' RACE reads, TCRdb called clonotypes with MiXCR, one entry per CDR3 protein. The table includes 650,000 or so distinct CDR3 sequences, 45% to 60% detected once. The specimen sequenced was blood. The receptor set was obtained from a woman of 80 years or more in good health.

The V gene is TRBV20-1, the J gene TRBJ2-7; D is uncertain. The CDR3 contains 12 residues. V lost 1 base and J 2 bases, leaving 6 bases between the germline ends. Germline loops: CDR1 DFQATT, CDR2 SNEGSKA (reference sequence). CDR3 region: CSARGRTYEQYF. CDR3 in DNA: TGCAGTGCTAGAGGGCGTACCTACGAGCAGTACTTC.

Many counts were recorded for this clonotype. CDR3 loop: CASSLDRAASYEQYF. CDR3 DNA: TGTGCCAGCAGTCTAGACAGGGCGGCGTCCTACGAGCAGTACTTC. V and J are TRBV12-3 or TRBV12-4 and TRBJ2-7; 7 bases agree with TRBD1. V lost 5 bases to trimming and J lost 1 base; unmatched junction nucleotides: 8. This CDR3 is 15 amino acids long.

The chain joins TRBV9 to TRBJ1-2; weak D call: TRBD1 (6 bases). Germline V gene lookup returns CDR1 SGDLS and CDR2 YYNGEE. The CDR3 consists of 14 residues. Trimming took 0 bases from V and 5 from J, leaving 11 bases between them. This CDR3 reads CASSVDGGGYGYTF. CDR3 bases: TGTGCCAGCAGCGTAGACGGGGGCGGGTATGGCTACACCTTC. Using reference TRBV9 and TRBJ1-2 for the parts outside the CDR3, the full variable domain is DSGVTQTPKHLITATGQRVTLRCSPRSGDLSVYWYQQSLDQGLQFLIQYYNGEERAKGNILERFSAQQFPDLHSELNLSSLELGDSALYFCASSVDGGGYGYTFGSGTRLTVV.

As for this clonotype: A much larger clone lies one base from this, so it may be a read error. The J gene is TRBJ2-1, the V gene TRBV14, with unresolved D. Trimming left V 3 bases short and J 9 bases short, with 9 bases between. The CDR3 runs to 12 residues. Germline values: CDR1 SGHDN, CDR2 FVKESK. The DNA of the CDR3 is TGTGCCAGCAGCCACAGAATGGGTGAGCAGTTCTTC. Its translation is CASSHRMGEQFF.

The chain joins TRBV6-5 to TRBJ2-1; 12 bases fit TRBD2. V lost 4 bases and J lost 0; bases outside the gene matches: 4. CDR3 size: 17 residues. CDR1 is MNHEY and CDR2 is SVGAGI in the germline V gene. The chain's CDR3 is CASSSPTSGSSYNEQFF. The CDR3 DNA reads as TGTGCCAGCAGTTCCCCGACTAGCGGGAGCTCCTACAATGAGCAGTTCTTC.

This clonotype was detected ten times or more. This rearrangement joins TRBV5-6 to TRBJ1-6; the D is unclear. This CDR3 is 13 amino acids long. V lost 7 bases and J lost 6, with 11 bases in between. The germline V gene has CDR1 SGHDT and CDR2 YYEEEE. The CDR3 sequence is CASGGTVNSPLHF. CDR3 coding DNA: TGTGCCAGCGGTGGTACAGTTAATTCACCCCTCCACTTT.

This clonotype was seen many times. The chain couples TRBV18 to TRBJ1-1; 8 bases are shared with TRBD1. Germline values: CDR1 KGHSH, CDR2 LQKENI. Trimming removed 3 bases from V and 1 base from J; junction bases left unmatched: 1. This CDR3 comprises 14 residues. The CDR3 region is CASSPGQANTEAFF. In DNA, the CDR3 is TGTGCCAGCTCACCGGGACAGGCGAACACTGAAGCTTTCTTT.

This chain links TRBV20-1 with TRBJ2-5; D is undetermined. The CDR3 runs 13 residues. V gave up 6 bases and J gave up 11 bases, with 22 bases separating them. Germline CDR1 and CDR2: DFQATT and SNEGSKA (reference sequence). The DNA of the CDR3 is TGCAGTGCAATTATCCTGAGAGACAATGAGCAGTACTTC. Translated, it gives CSAIILRDNEQYF.

The chain recombines TRBV27 with TRBJ2-1; D remains unclear. Deletions cut 11 bases from V and 3 bases from J, with 11 bases between. Looked up from germline, CDR1 is MNHEY and CDR2 is SMNVEV (reference sequence). This CDR3 has 12 residues. CDR3 loop: CAPGRFYNEQFF. CDR3 coding DNA: TGTGCCCCCGGTCGGTTCTACAATGAGCAGTTCTTC.

J is TRBJ1-1 and V is TRBV10-3, with D perhaps TRBD1 (5 bases). The V end lost 10 bases, the J end lost 3 bases, and 12 bases lay between the germline ends. CDR3 length equals 12 residues. CDR1 is ENHRY and CDR2 is SYGVKD in the germline V gene. The CDR3 loop is CATRVGDTEAFF. The CDR3 bases are TGTGCCACCCGCGTGGGGGACACTGAAGCTTTCTTT.